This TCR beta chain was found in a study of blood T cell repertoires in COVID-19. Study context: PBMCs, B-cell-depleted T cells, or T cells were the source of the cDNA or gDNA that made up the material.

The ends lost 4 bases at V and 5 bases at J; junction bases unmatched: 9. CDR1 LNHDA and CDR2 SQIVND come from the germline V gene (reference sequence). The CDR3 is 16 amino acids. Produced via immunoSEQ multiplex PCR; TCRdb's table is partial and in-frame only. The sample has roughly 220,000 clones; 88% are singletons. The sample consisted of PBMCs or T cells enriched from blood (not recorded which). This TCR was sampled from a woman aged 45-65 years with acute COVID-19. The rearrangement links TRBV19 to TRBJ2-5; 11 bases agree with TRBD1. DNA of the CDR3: TGTGCCAGTAGTAGACTGAGGACAGGGGGCATGGAGACCCAGTACTTC. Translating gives CASSRLRTGGMETQYF.